Below are 3 T cell receptor beta chains sequenced from a single sample in a study of blood T cell repertoires in COVID-19. Libraries were prepared by immunoSEQ multiplex PCR; TCRdb keeps only in-frame clonotypes and omits some of them. This repertoire shows some 120,000 clones, roughly 80% found once; its top ten account for approximately 2%. The sequenced sample was peripheral blood. Source of these receptors: a man in his sixties or seventies with acute or convalescent COVID-19.

This sequence joins TRBV18 and TRBJ2-1, with D uncertain. The CDR3 has 14 amino acids. Germline V gives CDR1 KGHSH, CDR2 LQKENI. Deletions cut 1 base from V and 2 bases from J, with 6 bases between. The DNA of the CDR3 is TGTGCCAGCTCACCACAAGAGACCTACAATGAGCAGTTCTTC. Its protein product is CASSPQETYNEQFF.

The chain is built from TRBV7-3 and TRBJ1-2; the match to TRBD1 covers 9 bases. This CDR3 spans 16 amino acids. The germline V gene has CDR1 SGHTA and CDR2 FQGTGA. With 5 bases clipped from V and 8 bases from J, the junction kept 15 bases outside the gene matches. CDR3 sequence (DNA): TGTGCCAGCAGCCCAACTGGGACAGGGAAGATGAAGGGCTACACCTTC. Its translation: CASSPTGTGKMKGYTF.

This clone was counted a single time. The chain recombines TRBV21-1 with TRBJ1-1. TRBV21-1 corresponds to a pseudogene. The CDR3 covers 16 residues. The CDR3 DNA reads as TGTGCCAGCAGCAATGTCGCAGGCCTCCCGCGGGGTGAAGCTTTCTTT. Residues: CASSNVAGLPRGEAFF.